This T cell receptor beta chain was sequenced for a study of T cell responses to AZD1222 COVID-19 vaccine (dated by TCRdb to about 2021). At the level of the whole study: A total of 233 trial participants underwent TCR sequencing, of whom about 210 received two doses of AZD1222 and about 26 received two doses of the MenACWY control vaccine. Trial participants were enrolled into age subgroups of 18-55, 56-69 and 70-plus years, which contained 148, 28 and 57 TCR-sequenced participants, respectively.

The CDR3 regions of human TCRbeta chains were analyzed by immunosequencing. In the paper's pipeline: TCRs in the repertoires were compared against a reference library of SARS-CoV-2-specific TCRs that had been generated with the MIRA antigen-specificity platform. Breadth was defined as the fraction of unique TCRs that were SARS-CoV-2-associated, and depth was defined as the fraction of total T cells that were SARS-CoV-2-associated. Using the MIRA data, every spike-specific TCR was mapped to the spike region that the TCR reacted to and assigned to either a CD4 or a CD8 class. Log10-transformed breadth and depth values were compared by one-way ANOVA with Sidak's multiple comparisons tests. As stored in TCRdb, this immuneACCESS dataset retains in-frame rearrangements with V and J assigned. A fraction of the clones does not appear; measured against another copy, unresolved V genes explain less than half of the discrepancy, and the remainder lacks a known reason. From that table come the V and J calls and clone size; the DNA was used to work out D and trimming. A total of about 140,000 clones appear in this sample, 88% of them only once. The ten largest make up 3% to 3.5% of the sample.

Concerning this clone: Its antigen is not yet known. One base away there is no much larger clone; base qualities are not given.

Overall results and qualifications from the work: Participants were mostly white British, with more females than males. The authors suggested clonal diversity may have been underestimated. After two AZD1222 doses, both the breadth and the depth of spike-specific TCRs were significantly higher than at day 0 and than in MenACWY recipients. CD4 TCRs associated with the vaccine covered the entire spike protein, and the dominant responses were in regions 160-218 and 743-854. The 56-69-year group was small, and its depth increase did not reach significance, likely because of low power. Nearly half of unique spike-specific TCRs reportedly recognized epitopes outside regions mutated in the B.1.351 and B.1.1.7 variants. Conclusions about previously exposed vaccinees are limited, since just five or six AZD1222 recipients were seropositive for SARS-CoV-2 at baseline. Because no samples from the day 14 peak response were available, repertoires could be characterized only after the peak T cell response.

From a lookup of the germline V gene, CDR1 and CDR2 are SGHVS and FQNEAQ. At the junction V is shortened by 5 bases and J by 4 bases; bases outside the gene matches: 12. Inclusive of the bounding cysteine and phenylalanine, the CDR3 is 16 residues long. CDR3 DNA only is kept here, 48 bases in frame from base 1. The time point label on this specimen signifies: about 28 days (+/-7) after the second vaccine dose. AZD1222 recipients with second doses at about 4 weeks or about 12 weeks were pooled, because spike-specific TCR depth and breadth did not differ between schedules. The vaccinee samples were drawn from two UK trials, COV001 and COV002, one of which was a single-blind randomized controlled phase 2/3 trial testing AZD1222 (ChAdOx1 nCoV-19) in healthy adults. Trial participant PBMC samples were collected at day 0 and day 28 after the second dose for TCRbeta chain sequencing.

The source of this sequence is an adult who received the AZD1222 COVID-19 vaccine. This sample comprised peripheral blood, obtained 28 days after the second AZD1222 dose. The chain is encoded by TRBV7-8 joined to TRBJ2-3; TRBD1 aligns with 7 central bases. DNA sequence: TGTGCCAGCAGCCACGACCAGACAGGGCCCCCAGATACGCAGTATTTT. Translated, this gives CASSHDQTGPPDTQYF.